The 5 T cell receptor beta chains reported below all come from one sample, sequenced in a study of monozygotic twins with inflammatory bowel disease (dated by TCRdb to about 2019). Library preparation used 5' RACE. The instrument given in TCRdb is Illumina HiSeq 2500. Following TCRdb reprocessing, every CDR3 protein sequence forms one entry, and DNA is not provided. The sample's own table lists approximately 400,000 distinct CDR3 sequences. The top ten clonotypes cover about 2.3% of the sample. Material for sequencing was blood. Receptors were obtained from a human donor with ulcerative colitis or Crohn's disease, or a healthy co-twin of an affected twin (not recorded which).

This chain connects TRBV3-1 to TRBJ1-5. In germline, CDR1 is LGHDT, CDR2 YNNKEL (reference sequence). This CDR3 has 15 amino acids. CDR3 protein: CASSQDLTENQPQHF.

V usage is TRBV5-1 and J usage is TRBJ2-7; the TRBD2 assignment by TCRdb is unverifiable without DNA. CDR1 and CDR2 (germline): SGHRS, YFSETQ. The CDR3 spans 18 residues. CDR3 loop: CASSRSSGRATSSGELYF.

This chain links TRBV10-3 with TRBJ1-1; absent DNA, TCRdb's TRBD1 call cannot be checked. From germline, CDR1 is ENHRY and CDR2 SYGVKD. CDR3 length equals 17 residues. The chain's CDR3 is CAISQWEPGQGGPHAFF.

The chain carries TRBV4-1 and TRBJ2-1; TCRdb's assignment of TRBD1 cannot be checked, as there is no DNA. CDR1 MGHRA and CDR2 YSYEKL come from the germline V gene. The CDR3 spans 16 residues. The CDR3 is CASSAPGQGETDEQFF.

The chain combines TRBV29-1 with TRBJ1-2; TCRdb reports TRBD1, a call that lacks DNA to check it against. The CDR3 extends over 12 amino acids. The germline gives CDR1 SQVTM, CDR2 ANQGSEA. CDR3 amino acids: CSVTTGRWGYTF. The complete variable domain, with remaining parts taken from reference TRBV29-1 and TRBJ1-2, reads SAVISQKPSRDICQRGTSLTIQCQVDSQVTMMFWYRQQPGQSLTLIATANQGSEATYESGFVIDKFPISRPNLTFSTLTVSNMSPEDSSIYLCSVTTGRWGYTFGSGTRLTVV.